This paragraph covers one TCR beta chain sequence. The antigen is undetermined. The PCR used 60 Vbeta and 13 Jbeta primers. Generated by immunoSEQ multiplex PCR, the TCRdb table keeps only in-frame clones and is missing some. The sample includes 150,000 to 200,000 clones, 65% to 90% of them seen just once. This sample is part of a study of cytomegalovirus exposure and HLA in healthy donors. Across the study: Among some 400 genotyped donors, approximately 80% fell in the Caucasian-associated ancestry cluster.

Points from the study as a whole: Researchers catalogued about 160 TCR beta chains as cytomegalovirus-associated. Evidence from a later analysis indicated that most CMV-associated TCR beta chains looked HLA-restricted.

With V trimmed by 1 base and J by 2 bases, 4 bases remained unmatched. The CDR3 runs 15 residues. The germline gives CDR1 LGHNA, CDR2 YNFKEQ. The source material was PBMCs. The gene calls are TRBV4-2 and TRBJ2-7; 8 positions agree with TRBD1. The source of this sequence is a woman in her forties or fifties in good health and CMV-seronegative. The CDR3 loop is CASSQASQGAYEQYF. The CDR3, as DNA: TGTGCCAGCAGCCAAGCCTCACAGGGGGCCTACGAGCAGTACTTC.